These 17 T cell receptor beta chains were sequenced from one sample in a study of human T cells and chemical hapten exposure. Stated time point: patch test 3, about 24 weeks after DPC sensitization. This sample's treatment: therapeutic diphenylcyclopropenone sensitization with weekly scalp DPC. TCRdb re-called the RACE reads through MiXCR, storing one row per CDR3 protein. The sample shows 70,000 or so distinct CDR3 sequences, around 10% of them seen only once. This specimen consisted of whole blood, obtained in connection with sensitization to the hapten diphenylcyclopropenone (DPC). These receptors all stem from a woman in her forties or fifties with alopecia areata. Some clones in this sample may be carry-over from other donors' samples.

This clonotype was recorded many times. The V call is TRBV18, the J call TRBJ1-6; D is uncertain. Germline lookup yields CDR1 KGHSH and CDR2 LQKENI. The CDR3 consists of 14 residues. V was cut by 4 bases and J by 13 bases, with 17 bases left in between. CDR3: CASSLEQFRGPLHF. As DNA, the CDR3 is TGTGCCAGCTCACTAGAGCAATTCCGAGGGCCCCTCCACTTT.

The rearrangement links TRBV5-1 to TRBJ2-5; no definite D call. The CDR3 spans 13 residues. In germline, CDR1 is SGHRS, CDR2 YFSETQ. The V end was cut by 2 bases, the J end by 5 bases, with 10 bases between. The CDR3: CASSFSGAETQYF. For the CDR3, the DNA is TGCGCCAGCAGCTTCAGTGGAGCGGAGACCCAGTACTTC.

This clonotype was detected ten times or more. In nucleotides, the CDR3 is TGTGCCAGCAGCCTCGGACAGGACTCCTATAATTCACCCCTCCACTTT. Its protein product is CASSLGQDSYNSPLHF. V is TRBV12-3 or TRBV12-4 and J is TRBJ1-6; 7 positions match TRBD1. V was clipped by 6 bases and J by 0 bases; unmatched bases: 5. This CDR3 comprises 16 residues.

The V call is TRBV28, the J call TRBJ1-1; TRBD1 might be the D (6 bases). The V and J ends lost 5 bases and 2 bases respectively, with 12 bases between them. Germline-derived CDR1 and CDR2 are MDHEN and SYDVKM. This CDR3 is built from 14 residues. Here the CDR3 DNA reads TGTGCCAGCAGTGCCCACAGGGTCAACACTGAAGCTTTCTTT. It translates to CASSAHRVNTEAFF.

In this sample, this clonotype turned up once. V is TRBV28 and J is TRBJ1-1; no clear D. The V gene's germline CDR1 is MDHEN and CDR2 SYDVKM. V was cut by 8 bases and J by 1 base, with 8 bases left in between. There are 12 residues in the CDR3. The DNA for the CDR3 is TGTGCCAGCCAAACACCGAACACTGAAGCTTTCTTT. As protein: CASQTPNTEAFF.

This clonotype appeared a few times. This rearrangement joins TRBV20-1 to TRBJ1-2; D remains unclear. Germline values: CDR1 DFQATT, CDR2 SNEGSKA (reference sequence). The V and J ends lost 4 bases and 8 bases respectively, with 14 bases between them. CDR3 length: 12 residues. The CDR3 DNA follows: TGCAGTGCTATTTTGCCAGGACGAGGCTACACCTTC. As protein: CSAILPGRGYTF.

This clonotype was seen more than once but under ten times. V is TRBV6-2 or TRBV6-3 and J is TRBJ1-2; D ambiguous. Trimming stripped 0 bases from V and 6 bases from J, with 17 bases between. This CDR3 has 16 residues. Per germline, CDR1 MNHEY and CDR2 SVGEGT. The CDR3 DNA reads TGTGCCAGCAGTTACTCGAATGAGGGAAGAGAAAATGGCTACACCTTC. This gives the protein CASSYSNEGRENGYTF.

The chain uses TRBV5-8 and TRBJ2-7; 9 positions agree with TRBD2. The trim removed 0 bases at V and 2 bases at J, leaving 3 bases unmatched. This CDR3 contains 15 residues. Germline CDR1 SGHTS, CDR2 YDEGEE. The CDR3 sequence: CASSLALAGTYEQYF. CDR3 nucleotides: TGTGCCAGCAGCTTGGCCCTAGCGGGAACCTACGAGCAGTACTTC.

The CDR3 loop reads CATSGRQNYGYTF. DNA of the CDR3: TGTGCCACCAGTGGGCGACAGAACTATGGCTACACCTTC. The V gene is TRBV24-1, the J gene TRBJ1-2; perhaps TRBD1 as D (5 bases). The germline V gene encodes CDR1 KGHDR and CDR2 SFDVKD. This CDR3 contains 13 residues. Trimming took off 5 bases at V and 2 bases at J, with 8 bases between the two ends.

This clonotype was picked up a small number of times. The V and J genes are TRBV3-1 and TRBJ1-6; unclear D gene. Germline assignment: CDR1 LGHDT and CDR2 YNNKEL (reference sequence). The CDR3 has 15 residues. Trimming left V 10 bases short and J 7 bases short, with 20 bases between. The CDR3 bases are TGTGCCACCTCTCCCCGGGCAGCGGGGAATTCACCCCTCCACTTT. It codes for CATSPRAAGNSPLHF.

This clonotype was observed a handful of times. This chain uses TRBV18 with TRBJ2-3; the D is unclear. V was cut by 6 bases and J by 0 bases, with 10 bases left in between. Germline loops: CDR1 KGHSH, CDR2 LQKENI. This CDR3 is 14 amino acids long. This CDR3 is CASSPTLSTDTQYF. Written as DNA, the CDR3 is TGTGCCAGCTCTCCCACCCTTAGCACAGATACGCAGTATTTT.

In this sample, this clonotype turned up a few times. The rearrangement links TRBV9 to TRBJ2-3, with TRBD2 identical over 8 bases. The CDR3 is 16 amino acids. V was pared by 5 bases and J by 7 bases, with 15 bases of the junction left unmatched. CDR1 is SGDLS, CDR2 YYNGEE, per germline. CDR3 sequence: CASSPSMGGRMNTQYF. CDR3 in DNA: TGTGCCAGCAGTCCGAGTATGGGCGGGAGGATGAATACGCAGTATTTT.

This clonotype has more than one count but fewer than ten. The chain links TRBV5-1 to TRBJ2-3; 7 bases agree with TRBD2. J lost 3 bases, V lost 0 bases, and 1 base had no gene match. CDR3 size: 14 residues. In germline, CDR1 is SGHRS, CDR2 YFSETQ. CDR3 DNA: TGCGCCAGCAGCTTGGTAGCGGGTACAGATACGCAGTATTTT. Translating it yields CASSLVAGTDTQYF.

This clonotype was seen repeatedly, ten times or more. The V and J genes are TRBV6-1 and TRBJ1-6, with a possible D match to TRBD1 (6 bases). This CDR3 region has 15 residues. Per the germline V gene, CDR1 is MNHNS and CDR2 is SASEGT. V was shortened by 3 bases and J by 6 bases, with 12 bases between the two germline ends. CDR3 DNA sequence: TGTGCCAGCAGTGATACGGGACACCTTAATTCACCCCTCCACTTT. Encoded protein: CASSDTGHLNSPLHF.

This clonotype was observed at least ten times. V usage is TRBV4-2 and J usage is TRBJ1-4, with 12 bases fitting TRBD1. Per the germline V gene, CDR1 is LGHNA and CDR2 is YNFKEQ. The trim removed 3 bases at V and 3 bases at J, leaving 11 bases unmatched. CDR3 length: 19 amino acids. The DNA for the CDR3 is TGTGCCAGCAGCCACCTCCCGGGACAGGGGGCCGGAGCTAATGAAAAACTGTTTTTT. Protein sequence: CASSHLPGQGAGANEKLFF.

There are many counts of this clonotype. The chain carries TRBV7-9 and TRBJ2-7; 8 bases are a match to TRBD1. After removal of 5 bases from V and 6 bases from J, the junction contained 9 bases not matched to a gene. This CDR3 region has 14 residues. Germline assignment: CDR1 SEHNR and CDR2 FQNEAQ (reference sequence). In nucleotides, the CDR3 is TGTGCCAGCAGCCCCCTCAGACAGGGGAGCGAGCAGTACTTC. The encoded protein is CASSPLRQGSEQYF.

The V and J genes are TRBV28 and TRBJ1-4, with D unclear. This CDR3 region has 16 residues. V was shortened by 6 bases and J by 3 bases, with 17 bases between the two germline ends. Germline V gives CDR1 MDHEN, CDR2 SYDVKM. The CDR3 loop reads CASRPPPGSSNEKLFF. As DNA, the CDR3 is TGTGCCAGCAGACCCCCCCCAGGTTCATCTAATGAAAAACTGTTTTTT.